The next 8 T cell receptor beta chains were all read from a single sample in a study of cytomegalovirus exposure and HLA in healthy donors. Primers for the PCR totalled 60 Vbeta and 13 Jbeta. Clones were read by immunoSEQ multiplex PCR, and TCRdb kept only the in-frame ones, dropping some. Of some 80,000 clones listed, about 79% are singletons. Material: PBMCs. Receptors were obtained from a man aged 40-55 years in good health and CMV-seronegative.

The chain joins TRBV7-9 to TRBJ2-5, with 8 bases matching TRBD1. The CDR3 is 16 residues long. J lost 14 bases, V lost 7 bases, and 24 bases had no gene match. Germline V gene data show CDR1 as SEHNR and CDR2 as FQNEAQ (reference sequence). DNA of the CDR3: TGTGCCAGCACCCTATCACGGACAGGGCAATCCTACGAGCAATACTTC. Translated: CASTLSRTGQSYEQYF.

This sequence joins TRBV2 and TRBJ2-7, with a weak D call TRBD1 (7 bases). The V end lost 5 bases, the J end lost 6 bases, and 11 bases lay between the germline ends. The CDR3 is 12 amino acids. CDR1 SNHLY and CDR2 FYNNEI come from the germline V gene. The CDR3 loop reads CASSRQGGEQYF. The CDR3 coding sequence is TGTGCCAGCAGTCGACAGGGAGGCGAGCAGTACTTC.

In DNA, the CDR3 is TGTGCCAGCAGCCCCCAGGGGAGACTAGCGACAGATACGCAGTATTTT. Translation: CASSPQGRLATDTQYF. The genes are TRBV9 and TRBJ2-3; 8 positions match TRBD2. The CDR3 is made up of 16 amino acids. Germline V gene sequence: CDR1 SGDLS, CDR2 YYNGEE. V gave up 4 bases and J gave up 3 bases; unmatched junction bases: 10.

The chain links TRBV29-1 to TRBJ2-1; 12 bases agree with TRBD1. CDR1 is SQVTM and CDR2 is ANQGSEA in the germline V gene. The V gene end was trimmed by 5 bases and the J gene end by 7 bases; junction bases not matched to a gene: 6. The CDR3 extends over 14 amino acids. This CDR3 is CSVRDRGLGNEQFF. CDR3 bases: TGCAGCGTTAGGGACAGGGGGCTGGGGAATGAGCAGTTCTTC.

The gene calls are TRBV7-9 and TRBJ1-5; a possible D gene is TRBD1 (6 bases). V gave up 1 base and J gave up 6 bases, with 13 bases separating them. The germline gives CDR1 SEHNR, CDR2 FQNEAQ (reference sequence). The CDR3 is 15 amino acids. In DNA, the CDR3 is TGTGCCAGCAGCTTAGTTGGGGGGGCTGTTCAGCCCCAGCATTTT. Its protein is CASSLVGGAVQPQHF.

J is TRBJ2-1 and V is TRBV11-1, with a tentative D call TRBD2 (6 bases). V lost 8 bases and J 7 bases, leaving 12 bases between the germline ends. Germline V gene sequence: CDR1 SGHAT, CDR2 FQDESV (reference sequence). This CDR3 region has 12 residues. The CDR3 DNA sequence: TGTGCCAGCGGCTGGAGGGTAAATGAGCAGTTCTTC. Encoded protein: CASGWRVNEQFF.

This chain joins TRBV10-3 and TRBJ2-1; 11 positions agree with TRBD2. The CDR3 contains 15 residues. Germline values: CDR1 ENHRY, CDR2 SYGVKD. V trimming: 10 bases; J trimming: 6 bases; junction bases outside the gene matches: 11. In DNA, the CDR3 is TGTGCCACAAATAGCGGGAGGGCCGATCGCAATGAGCAGTTCTTC. It is translated as CATNSGRADRNEQFF.

The chain uses TRBV14 and TRBJ2-3, with TRBD2 identical over 7 bases. The CDR3 consists of 15 residues. Germline assignment: CDR1 SGHDN and CDR2 FVKESK. Trimming at V came to 3 bases and at J to 4 bases, leaving 7 bases not matched to a gene. The CDR3 region is CASSHLAVGADTQYF. The CDR3 nucleotides are TGTGCCAGCAGCCATCTAGCGGTAGGGGCAGATACGCAGTATTTT.